Below are 7 T cell receptor beta chains sequenced from a single sample in a study of T-cell memory formation after mild COVID-19 (dated by TCRdb to 2020 to 2022). Library generation was performed with 5' RACE. The reads were generated on an Illumina NovaSeq 6000. TCRdb reprocessed the public reads (quality trimming at Q25 with fastp, clone calling with MiXCR) and kept in-frame beta chains. Under each unique CDR3 protein, matching rows form one entry showing the most common genes and DNA. The sample records about 340,000 distinct CDR3 sequences, more than 20% of which are singletons. The top ten clonotypes cover approximately 12% of the sample. Material: PBMCs or a T cell subset sorted from them (not recorded which). Receptors originate from an adult woman who had mild COVID-19 (a few samples of this study predate the infection). The sample titles of this study are shuffled in the database, so cell type and time point are left out; the donor was told from shared clones.

The chain employs TRBV20-1 and TRBJ1-2; perhaps TRBD1 as D (6 bases). The CDR3 is 14 residues long. CDR1 is DFQATT, CDR2 SNEGSKA, per germline (reference sequence). CDR3 sequence: CSAADSRHNYGYTF. In nucleotides, the CDR3 is TGCAGCGCAGCGGACAGTCGCCATAACTATGGCTACACCTTC.

The V call is TRBV12-5, the J call TRBJ1-5; TRBD1 matches 8 bases. This CDR3 has 14 amino acids. J was trimmed by 7 bases and V by 4 bases; bases with no gene match: 6. Germline CDR1 is LGHNT and CDR2 is FRNRAP. CDR3 sequence (DNA): TGTGCTAGTGGTTCCGGACAGGGCCGGCAGCCCCAGCATTTT. This encodes CASGSGQGRQPQHF.

The chain links TRBV4-1 to TRBJ2-7; 7 bases are shared with TRBD1. Germline lookup yields CDR1 MGHRA and CDR2 YSYEKL. The CDR3 covers 14 residues. J was trimmed by 6 bases and V by 0 bases; bases with no gene match: 5. This CDR3 reads CASSQDLTGVEQYF. CDR3 DNA: TGCGCCAGCAGCCAAGATCTTACAGGGGTCGAGCAGTACTTC.

This clonotype was observed a few times. The chain combines TRBV5-1 with TRBJ2-1; D call uncertain. The CDR3 has 16 residues. Germline loops: CDR1 SGHRS, CDR2 YFSETQ. The V gene lost 1 base and the J gene lost 0 bases, with 11 bases spanning the gap. The DNA for the CDR3 is TGCGCCAGCAGCTTGCTTTCGACCCTCTCCTACAATGAGCAGTTCTTC. Translated: CASSLLSTLSYNEQFF.

This clonotype was observed a handful of times. The CDR3 DNA sequence: TGTGCCACCAGCAGAGATGGCCGGGGGGCGGGCGGAACTAACTATGGCTACACCTTC. This translates into CATSRDGRGAGGTNYGYTF. This chain connects TRBV15 to TRBJ1-2, with D possibly matching TRBD1 (6 bases). The CDR3 has 19 residues. Germline V gene lookup returns CDR1 LNHNV and CDR2 YYDKDF (reference sequence). The V and J ends lost 0 bases and 0 bases respectively, with 20 bases between them.

Worth noting for this clonotype: One junction end disagrees with the germline gene, perhaps due to a read error. The chain uses TRBV9 and TRBJ2-6; D is ambiguous. The CDR3 consists of 13 residues. Germline CDR1 SGDLS, CDR2 YYNGEE. The CDR3 nucleotides read TGTGCCAGCAGCGTAGCTGGGACCAACGTCCTGACTTTC. Its protein is CASSVAGTNVLTF.

This clonotype has just a few counts. The rearrangement links TRBV6-5 to TRBJ2-3, with TRBD2 matching over 11 bases. Germline V gene lookup returns CDR1 MNHEY and CDR2 SVGAGI. V lost 2 bases, J lost 7 bases, and 5 bases stayed unmatched. The CDR3 is 15 amino acids. For the CDR3, the DNA is TGTGCCAGCAGTTACATAGCGGGAGGGCCAAATACGCAGTATTTT. Translated, it gives CASSYIAGGPNTQYF.